This T cell receptor beta chain comes out of a study of blood T cell repertoires in COVID-19. Profiled with immunoSEQ multiplex PCR; TCRdb holds only in-frame clones, not every one. This sample has approximately 120,000 clones, with 85% to 90% found just once. The J segment lost 0 bases and the V segment lost 1 base, leaving 6 bases of the junction unmatched. CDR3 length: 16 residues. Germline V lookup: CDR1 LGHNA, CDR2 YNFKEQ. The sequenced sample was peripheral blood. This chain links TRBV4-2 with TRBJ2-7; 7 positions match TRBD2. The receptor's source is a man older than 75 with active or convalescent COVID-19. DNA of the CDR3: TGTGCCAGCAGCCAAGGCGGGAGCATTAGCTCCTACGAGCAGTACTTC. Its translation: CASSQGGSISSYEQYF.